This is a list of T cell receptor beta chains from one sample in a study of neurological immune-mediated disorders. MiXCR, run by TCRdb on the 5' RACE reads, gives a single entry per CDR3 protein. Of over 90,000 distinct CDR3 sequences in the sample, about a tenth are singletons; the top ten hold approximately 3.1%. The specimen was PBMCs. These receptors all come from a female donor with HTLV-1-associated myelopathy (HAM/TSP). Each CDR3 is given with its conserved first and last residue. The D gene is left open where the match is weak. Expanded clones get a size class; other rows say once, few or many, or leave the size out.

>TRBV20-1|many|TRBD1|TRBJ1-1
CSAPHPLGQEAFF
TGCAGTGCTCCGCACCCGTTGGGACAGGAAGCTTTCTTT
>TRBV20-1|many|.|TRBJ1-6
CSARDLGGGSYNSPLHF
TGCAGTGCTAGAGATCTCGGGGGCGGCTCCTATAATTCACCCCTCCACTTT
>TRBV27|many|.|TRBJ1-2
CASSPDRHYGYTF
TGTGCCAGCAGTCCCGACAGGCACTATGGCTACACCTTC
>TRBV29-1|many|.|TRBJ2-1
CSVVGDNEQFF
TGCAGCGTTGTAGGGGACAATGAGCAGTTCTTC
>TRBV14|many|.|TRBJ2-7
CASSQDGGNIYEQYF
TGTGCCAGCAGCCAAGATGGAGGGAATATCTACGAGCAGTACTTC
>TRBV7-9|few|.|TRBJ1-5
CASSLGTTSNQPQHF
TGTGCCAGCAGCCTTGGGACAACTAGCAATCAGCCCCAGCATTTT
>TRBV2|few|.|TRBJ2-5
CAIQGSSGTETQYF
TGTGCCATCCAGGGGTCGTCGGGAACGGAGACCCAGTACTTC
>TRBV9|.|TRBD1|TRBJ2-7
CASSVGQGSLEQYF
TGTGCCAGCAGCGTAGGACAGGGAAGTCTCGAGCAGTACTTC
>TRBV5-1|many|.|TRBJ2-2
CASSTQTGTLNTGELFF
TGCGCCAGCAGCACCCAAACCGGGACTTTGAACACCGGGGAGCTGTTTTTT
>TRBV7-9|many|.|TRBJ2-3
CASSLWSTDTQYF
TGTGCCAGCAGTTTGTGGAGCACAGATACGCAGTATTTT
>TRBV10-3|many|.|TRBJ2-1
CAIGDYNEQFF
TGTGCCATCGGGGACTACAATGAGCAGTTCTTC
>TRBV4-1|.|.|TRBJ2-3
CASSQVGGNADTQYF
TGCGCCAGCAGCCAAGTTGGGGGGAATGCAGATACGCAGTATTTT
>TRBV5-1|many|.|TRBJ1-3
CASSLGGLGNTIYF
TGCGCCAGCAGCTTGGGGGGCCTTGGAAACACCATATATTTT
>TRBV29-1|many|.|TRBJ1-4
CSVDTGDEKLFF
TGCAGCGTTGATACGGGTGATGAAAAACTGTTTTTT
>TRBV7-2|many|.|TRBJ2-7
CASSRDVGYLLRSYEQYF
TGTGCCAGCAGCCGCGACGTGGGGTATCTTTTACGTAGCTACGAGCAGTACTTC
>TRBV5-1|.|.|TRBJ2-1
CASSFQNNEQFF
TGCGCCAGCAGCTTCCAGAACAATGAGCAGTTCTTC
>TRBV20-1|.|TRBD1|TRBJ2-7
CSARGYRGYEQYF
TGCAGTGCTAGGGGGTACAGGGGCTACGAGCAGTACTTC
>TRBV20-1|many|TRBD1|TRBJ1-4
CSSTGTGNEKLFF
TGCAGTTCCACCGGGACAGGGAATGAAAAACTGTTTTTT
>TRBV7-3|.|TRBD2|TRBJ2-3
CASSLLAGTTDTQYF
TGTGCCAGCAGCTTATTAGCGGGGACTACAGATACGCAGTATTTT
>TRBV28|.|.|TRBJ2-5
CASSFNIVGPETQYF
TGTGCCAGCAGTTTTAATATCGTAGGGCCAGAGACCCAGTACTTC
>TRBV28|.|TRBD2|TRBJ2-5
CASSFSGSGGLETKYF
TGTGCCAGCAGTTTTTCGGGTAGCGGGGGCCTGGAGACCAAGTACTTC
>TRBV5-1|many|.|TRBJ2-4
CASSIGGTDKNIQYF
TGCGCCAGCAGCATCGGCGGGACCGACAAAAACATTCAGTACTTC
>TRBV6-5|.|TRBD2|TRBJ2-1
CASSSPSSGGGQFF
TGTGCCAGCAGTTCTCCTAGTAGCGGGGGCGGGCAGTTCTTC
>TRBV7-2|few|.|TRBJ2-3
CASSPRRVGEGPDTQYF
TGTGCCAGCAGCCCCCGGAGAGTGGGGGAAGGCCCAGATACGCAGTATTTT
>TRBV12-3/TRBV12-4|.|TRBD1|TRBJ1-5
CASRGTGTYQPQHF
TGTGCCAGCAGGGGGACAGGGACTTATCAGCCCCAGCATTTT
>TRBV5-1|many|TRBD2|TRBJ2-2
CASSYQRGYTGELFF
TGCGCCAGCAGCTACCAGCGGGGTTACACCGGGGAGCTGTTTTTT
>TRBV20-1|many|TRBD1|TRBJ1-5
CSARRGQGVSNQPQHF
TGCAGTGCTAGACGGGGACAGGGGGTAAGCAATCAGCCCCAGCATTTT
>TRBV7-2|many|TRBD2|TRBJ2-3
CASSLLAGGSDTQYF
TGTGCCAGCAGCTTACTAGCGGGGGGGTCAGATACGCAGTATTTT
>TRBV20-1|many|.|TRBJ2-1
CSALRGSSYNEQFF
TGCAGTGCGCTCAGGGGAAGCTCCTACAATGAGCAGTTCTTC
>TRBV5-1|many|.|TRBJ2-2
CASSPGASTNAGELFF
TGCGCCAGCAGCCCCGGCGCTAGCACAAACGCCGGGGAGCTGTTTTTT
>TRBV5-1|.|TRBD1|TRBJ2-7
CASSWDGQGLAYEQYF
TGCGCCAGCAGCTGGGACGGACAGGGGTTAGCATACGAGCAGTACTTC
>TRBV27|many|.|TRBJ1-6
CASSSYYNSPLHF
TGTGCCAGCAGTTCTTACTATAATTCACCCCTCCACTTT
>TRBV5-1|many|TRBD1|TRBJ2-1
CASSGQGLSSYNEQFF
TGCGCCAGCAGCGGACAGGGCCTCTCCTCCTACAATGAGCAGTTCTTC
>TRBV6-6|many|.|TRBJ1-1
CASSLPTSGQNTEAFF
TGTGCCAGCAGTCTACCTACCTCCGGGCAGAACACTGAAGCTTTCTTT
>TRBV4-2|.|.|TRBJ2-2
CASSQVRWDNIGELFF
TGTGCCAGCAGCCAAGTTAGGTGGGACAACATAGGGGAGCTGTTTTTT
>TRBV28|many|.|TRBJ1-2
CASSLRGAYHGYTF
TGTGCCAGCAGTTTGAGGGGAGCCTACCATGGCTACACCTTC
>TRBV20-1|many|.|TRBJ2-3
CSASNPVTDTQYF
TGCAGTGCTAGTAACCCCGTCACAGATACGCAGTATTTT
>TRBV6-1|many|TRBD1|TRBJ2-7
CASSVQSGTGNYEQYF
TGTGCCAGCAGTGTTCAATCCGGGACAGGGAACTACGAGCAGTACTTC
>TRBV10-3|many|TRBD2|TRBJ2-1
CAISDSGLAGGNEQFF
TGTGCCATCAGTGACTCCGGACTAGCGGGGGGGAATGAGCAGTTCTTC
>TRBV18|.|TRBD2|TRBJ2-7
CASSPQTSGGTYEQYF
TGTGCCAGCTCACCACAGACTAGCGGGGGGACCTACGAGCAGTACTTC
>TRBV7-8|many|TRBD1|TRBJ2-7
CASTLGDRPYEQYF
TGTGCCAGCACCCTAGGGGACAGGCCTTACGAGCAGTACTTC
>TRBV24-1|many|TRBD1|TRBJ1-1
CATSDTPRQGDTEAFF
TGTGCCACCAGTGACACCCCTAGACAGGGGGACACTGAAGCTTTCTTT
>TRBV5-1|few|.|TRBJ2-2
CASSFEVRGRNTGELFF
TGCGCCAGCAGCTTCGAAGTTCGGGGGAGGAACACCGGGGAGCTGTTTTTT
>TRBV12-3/TRBV12-4|many|.|TRBJ2-2
CASRRHGVGELFF
TGTGCCAGCAGACGTCATGGGGTCGGGGAGCTGTTTTTT
>TRBV4-1|.|TRBD2|TRBJ2-7
CASSASGAGSYEQYF
TGCGCCAGCAGCGCTAGCGGGGCCGGATCCTACGAGCAGTACTTC
>TRBV29-1|many|TRBD1|TRBJ2-7
CSVRDRTHEQYF
TGCAGCGTAAGGGACAGGACCCACGAGCAGTACTTC
>TRBV5-1|many|.|TRBJ2-6
CASSLAGGANVLTF
TGCGCCAGCAGTTTGGCGGGTGGGGCCAACGTCCTGACTTTC
>TRBV5-1|many|TRBD1|TRBJ2-7
CASSSGQGADLEQYF
TGCGCCAGCAGCTCGGGACAGGGGGCCGATCTCGAGCAGTACTTC
>TRBV4-1|few|.|TRBJ2-3
CASSQESGYGIADTQYF
TGCGCCAGCAGCCAGGAGAGTGGGTACGGGATCGCAGATACGCAGTATTTT
>TRBV5-1|many|.|TRBJ2-7
CASSLAVEHPSYEQYF
TGCGCCAGCAGCTTGGCCGTGGAACACCCCTCCTACGAGCAGTACTTC
>TRBV20-1|many|.|TRBJ1-5
CSARGGGGQPQHF
TGCAGTGCTAGAGGGGGTGGGGGTCAGCCCCAGCATTTT
>TRBV29-1|many|.|TRBJ2-1
CSVELEQFF
TGCAGCGTCGAGCTGGAGCAGTTCTTC
>TRBV30|.|.|TRBJ2-4
CAWNSRLAKNIQYF
TGTGCCTGGAACTCCCGCCTAGCCAAAAACATTCAGTACTTC
>TRBV2|many|.|TRBJ1-1
CASSEGQATNTEAFF
TGTGCCAGCAGTGAAGGACAGGCTACGAACACTGAAGCTTTCTTT
>TRBV3-1|many|.|TRBJ2-1
CASSQVDGSQFF
TGTGCCAGCAGCCAAGTGGACGGATCGCAGTTCTTC